This T cell receptor (beta chain) was identified in a study of T cells expressing NK-cell markers. Overall study: The study drew TCR beta repertoires from sorted CD3+CD56+NKG2C+, CD3+CD56+NKG2C- and CD3+CD56-NKG2C+ T cells. Sequencing covered eight donors, seven HCMV-seropositive and one seronegative.

TCRdb re-called the 5' RACE reads; one entry per CDR3 protein, DNA not given. The repertoire table contains more than 90,000 distinct CDR3 sequences. The CDR3 sequence is 13 residues long. Germline-derived CDR1 and CDR2 are SQVTM and ANQGSEA. This sequence was found in a woman between 18 and 75 years old in good health. This chain joins TRBV29-1 and TRBJ1-1; TCRdb names TRBD1, which stays unverified in the absence of DNA. The sequenced sample was blood T cells: a sorted CD56 or NKG2C T cell subset, CD4+ or CD8+ T cells, or bulk PBMC T cells (not recorded which). The CDR3 sequence: CSADRGMNTEAFF.